This is a list of T cell receptor beta chains from one sample in a study of cytotoxic CD8 clonotypes in ibrutinib-treated CLL. Sequencing used immunoSEQ multiplex PCR; TCRdb keeps in-frame clones, though not all of them. The sample shows some 300,000 clones, around four fifths of them seen only once. The material sequenced was PBMCs, taken before ibrutinib treatment. The receptors derive from a human donor with chronic lymphocytic leukemia. CDR3s include the opening cysteine and the closing phenylalanine or tryptophan. The order of the fields is J gene, CDR3 length, V gene, CDR3 protein.

j_gene: TRBJ2-3
len: 13
v_gene: TRBV6-1
CDR3aa: CASLGRSTDTQYF

j_gene: TRBJ1-1
len: 14
v_gene: TRBV4-3
CDR3aa: CASALGVGNTEAFF

j_gene: TRBJ2-2
len: 14
v_gene: TRBV11-3
CDR3aa: CASSLVGDTGELFF

j_gene: TRBJ2-1
len: 16
v_gene: TRBV5-4
CDR3aa: CASSLVASGLNNEQFF

j_gene: TRBJ2-3
len: 16
v_gene: TRBV27
CDR3aa: CASSNVREGPGDTQYF

j_gene: TRBJ2-7
len: 15
v_gene: TRBV28
CDR3aa: CASRREAGLSYEQYF

j_gene: TRBJ2-7
len: 17
v_gene: TRBV9
CDR3aa: CASSVSTSGSGSYEQYF

j_gene: TRBJ2-5
len: 17
v_gene: TRBV4-1
CDR3aa: CASSHKAITGGSETQYF

j_gene: TRBJ2-1
len: 17
v_gene: TRBV7-2
CDR3aa: CASSLVSPSKTYNEQFF

j_gene: TRBJ2-7
len: 17
v_gene: TRBV27
CDR3aa: CASSPDRAGELHYEQYF

j_gene: TRBJ2-5
len: 17
v_gene: TRBV18
CDR3aa: CASSPRRTGGGQETQYF

j_gene: TRBJ2-5
len: 16
v_gene: TRBV7-2
CDR3aa: CASSLVRAGGHETQYF

j_gene: TRBJ2-5
len: 13
v_gene: TRBV11-2
CDR3aa: CASSLEGKETQYF

j_gene: TRBJ2-7
len: 15
v_gene: TRBV5-6
CDR3aa: CASSLRLGGFYEQYF

j_gene: TRBJ2-1
len: 11
v_gene: TRBV20-1
CDR3aa: CSPSGDNEQFF

j_gene: TRBJ1-2
len: 13
v_gene: TRBV27
CDR3aa: CASSVDSYYGYTF

j_gene: TRBJ2-2
len: 14
v_gene: TRBV6-1
CDR3aa: CASQWDRAVGELFF

j_gene: TRBJ2-5
len: 13
v_gene: TRBV18
CDR3aa: CASTNRGLETQYF

j_gene: TRBJ2-1
len: 14
v_gene: TRBV5-8
CDR3aa: CASRLGYNYNEQFF

j_gene: TRBJ2-7
len: 16
v_gene: TRBV10-3
CDR3aa: CAISVILKDWTYEQYF

j_gene: TRBJ1-5
len: 18
v_gene: TRBV15
CDR3aa: CATSRSNRGDRRESAQHF

j_gene: TRBJ2-7
len: 17
v_gene: TRBV5-3
CDR3aa: CARSLSTAGRESYEQYF

j_gene: TRBJ1-5
len: 13
v_gene: TRBV5-5
CDR3aa: CASSQTANQPQHF

j_gene: TRBJ2-1
len: 15
v_gene: TRBV10-3
CDR3aa: CAISARTSGYNEQFF

j_gene: TRBJ1-2
len: 14
v_gene: TRBV7-2
CDR3aa: CASSLGQRPYGYTF

j_gene: TRBJ2-1
len: 15
v_gene: TRBV11-2
CDR3aa: CASSLVGGSIDEQFF

j_gene: TRBJ2-1
len: 14
v_gene: TRBV9
CDR3aa: CASSVGDRYNEQFF

j_gene: TRBJ2-1
len: 14
v_gene: TRBV10-3
CDR3aa: CAIRPGLAGGEQFF

j_gene: TRBJ2-1
len: 12
v_gene: TRBV29-1
CDR3aa: CSVIQRGNEQFF

j_gene: TRBJ2-1
len: 14
v_gene: TRBV7-2
CDR3aa: CASSLRVGRDEQFF

j_gene: TRBJ2-7
len: 14
v_gene: TRBV15
CDR3aa: CATSRGSGPYEQYF

j_gene: TRBJ1-5
len: 18
v_gene: TRBV28
CDR3aa: CASSPAGIFAGAPQPQHF

j_gene: TRBJ1-5
len: 16
v_gene: TRBV28
CDR3aa: CASSLPGTASNQPQHF

j_gene: TRBJ2-2
len: 11
v_gene: TRBV5-1
CDR3aa: CASGRTGELFF

j_gene: TRBJ1-5
len: 20
v_gene: TRBV30
CDR3aa: CAWSPPGPTARSNSNGPQHF

j_gene: TRBJ2-1
len: 11
v_gene: TRBV10-3
CDR3aa: CAISGRDEQFF

j_gene: TRBJ1-2
len: 12
v_gene: TRBV7-6
CDR3aa: CASSLGEYGYTF

j_gene: TRBJ2-7
len: 13
v_gene: TRBV29-1
CDR3aa: CSVGTSGNHEQYF

j_gene: TRBJ1-1
len: 16
v_gene: TRBV28
CDR3aa: CASSLRQMVGLTEAFF

j_gene: TRBJ2-3
len: 15
v_gene: TRBV7-9
CDR3aa: CASSFPTSNSNTQYF

j_gene: TRBJ1-1
len: 13
v_gene: TRBV14
CDR3aa: CASKTAMNTEAFF

j_gene: TRBJ2-1
len: 15
v_gene: TRBV7-9
CDR3aa: CASSSGLAGYNEQFF